This T cell receptor (beta chain) was identified during a study of regulatory T cells in long-lasting Graves disease. Turning to the study itself: Prior antithyroid drug treatment in newly diagnosed Graves' patients lasted under 3 months.

This clonotype was detected many times. CDR3-region Arm-PCR and iRepertoire HTBI primers produced the TCR beta libraries. How the authors handled the data: Identification of gene segments yielded more than 55 TRBV and about 14 TRBJ across samples. TCRdb independently ran MiXCR on the multiplex PCR reads; one entry per CDR3 protein. The authors' filters were not applied to this entry. The sample consists of roughly 500,000 distinct CDR3 sequences, less than 15% of them appearing once. The time point denotes: newly diagnosed GD, antithyroid drugs for less than 3 months. The authors made the TCR library using RNA they extracted from PBMCs. This same sample was also part of a study on T cells in Graves' hyperthyroidism and ophthalmopathy. This second report adds: Blood also showed most of the thyroid clonotypes that were expanded above 0.001. Ophthalmopathy and stable hyperthyroidism were told apart by a 13 V-J model.

The sequence was obtained from a man aged 30 to 45 with Graves disease. The sample in question was peripheral blood mononuclear cells (PBMCs), obtained at new diagnosis, from a patient treated with antithyroid drugs.

The CDR3 bases are TGTGCCTGGTCGGACAGAAGCAATCAGCCCCAGCATTTT. Translated: CAWSDRSNQPQHF. The chain is built from TRBV30 and TRBJ1-5; a weak D match, TRBD1 (6 bases). The germline CDR1 and CDR2 sequences are GTSNPN and SVGIG (reference sequence). The CDR3 contains 13 residues. Trimming stripped 5 bases from V and 1 base from J, with 9 bases between. The full variable domain, in which reference TRBV30 and TRBJ1-5 provide the parts outside the CDR3, is SQTIHQWPATLVQPVGSPLSLECTVEGTSNPNLYWYRQAAGRGLQLLFYSVGIGQISSEVPQNLSASRPQDRQFILSSKKLLLSDSGFYLCAWSDRSNQPQHFGDGTRLSIL.